Each of the 3 T cell receptor beta chains below was sequenced from the same sample in a study of T-cell memory formation after mild COVID-19. TCRdb passed the 5' RACE reads through MiXCR, listing each CDR3 protein once. The table includes 450,000 to 650,000 distinct CDR3 sequences, 15% to 20% detected once. The sequenced sample was PBMCs or a T cell subset sorted from them (not recorded which). The receptors originated from an adult woman who had mild COVID-19 (a few samples of this study predate the infection). Cell type and time point are not known.

There are many counts of this clonotype. The chain links TRBV9 to TRBJ2-3; tentatively, D is TRBD2 (6 bases). The CDR3 runs 16 residues. Germline V CDR1 and CDR2: SGDLS, YYNGEE. The V gene lost 0 bases and the J gene lost 1 base, with 12 bases spanning the gap. CDR3: CASSVGPGVGTDTQYF. CDR3 sequence (DNA): TGTGCCAGCAGCGTAGGTCCGGGAGTGGGCACAGATACGCAGTATTTT.

This clonotype has at least ten counts. The CDR3 DNA sequence: TGTGCCAGCAGGGCCAGACAGGGAACCGAAAGACGCCCTAACACTGAAGCTTTCTTT. It codes for CASRARQGTERRPNTEAFF. The chain is built from TRBV12-3 or TRBV12-4 and TRBJ1-1; 7 nucleotides align to TRBD1. V shed 6 bases and J 2 bases; nucleotides not matched to a gene: 21. The CDR3 is 19 amino acids.

This sequence joins TRBV30 and TRBJ2-7; TRBD1 aligns across 9 bases. Germline-derived CDR1 and CDR2 are GTSNPN and SVGIG (reference sequence). The V gene end was trimmed by 4 bases and the J gene end by 4 bases; junction bases not matched to a gene: 2. The CDR3 totals 12 residues. The CDR3 sequence is CAWMGQGYEQYF. For the CDR3, the DNA is TGTGCCTGGATGGGACAGGGTTACGAGCAGTACTTC.